This T cell receptor beta chain was sequenced in a study of T cell repertoires in cytomegalovirus infection. CDR1 and CDR2 (germline): SGHVS, FNYEAQ. The length of the CDR3 is 14 residues. Trimming took off 1 base at V and 7 bases at J, with 13 bases between the two ends. In TCRdb, the reads were re-called with MiXCR into one record per CDR3 protein. The table includes fewer than 1,000,000 distinct CDR3 sequences, less than 35% detected once. There are a few counts of this clonotype. Its antigen is not identified. This material consisted of cultured CD8+ T cells from PBMCs, taken from culture after CMV antigen stimulation. The clonotype was recovered from a human donor in good health (CMV status not recorded). Some clones in this sample may be carry-over from other donors' samples. The rearrangement joins TRBV7-6 to TRBJ1-1; no clear D gene. The CDR3 DNA reads TGTGCCAGCAGCTTAGTCGCCGGGTCGGGTGAAGCTTTCTTT. Protein: CASSLVAGSGEAFF.